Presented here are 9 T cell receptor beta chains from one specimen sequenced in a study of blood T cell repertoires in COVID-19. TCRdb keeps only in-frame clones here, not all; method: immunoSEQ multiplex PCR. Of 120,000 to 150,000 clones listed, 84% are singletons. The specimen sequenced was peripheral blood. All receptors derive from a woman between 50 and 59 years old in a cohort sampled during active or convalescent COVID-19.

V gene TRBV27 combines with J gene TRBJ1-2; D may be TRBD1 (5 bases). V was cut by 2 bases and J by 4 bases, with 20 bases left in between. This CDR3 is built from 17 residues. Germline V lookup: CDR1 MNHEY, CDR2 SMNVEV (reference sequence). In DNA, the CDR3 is TGTGCCAGCAGTTTAGGTCCAGGGCTCAACCACTTCTATGGCTACACCTTC. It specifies CASSLGPGLNHFYGYTF.

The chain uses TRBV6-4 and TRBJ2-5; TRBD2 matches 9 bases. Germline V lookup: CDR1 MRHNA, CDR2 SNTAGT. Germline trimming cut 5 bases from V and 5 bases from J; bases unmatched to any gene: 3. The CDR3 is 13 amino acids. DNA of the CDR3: TGTGCCAGCAGTTATACTAGCGGGGAGACCCAGTACTTC. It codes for CASSYTSGETQYF.

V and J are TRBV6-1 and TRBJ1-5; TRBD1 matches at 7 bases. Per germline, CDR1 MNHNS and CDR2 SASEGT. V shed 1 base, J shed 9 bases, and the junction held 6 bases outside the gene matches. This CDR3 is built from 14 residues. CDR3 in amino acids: CASSEGQGVRPQHF. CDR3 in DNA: TGTGCCAGCAGTGAAGGGCAGGGGGTGCGGCCCCAGCATTTT.

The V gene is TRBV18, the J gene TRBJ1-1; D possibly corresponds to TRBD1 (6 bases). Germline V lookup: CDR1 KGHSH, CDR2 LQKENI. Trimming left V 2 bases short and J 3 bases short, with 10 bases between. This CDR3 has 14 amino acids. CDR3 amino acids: CASSPYRDDTEAFF. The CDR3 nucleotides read TGTGCCAGCTCACCATACAGGGATGACACTGAAGCTTTCTTT.

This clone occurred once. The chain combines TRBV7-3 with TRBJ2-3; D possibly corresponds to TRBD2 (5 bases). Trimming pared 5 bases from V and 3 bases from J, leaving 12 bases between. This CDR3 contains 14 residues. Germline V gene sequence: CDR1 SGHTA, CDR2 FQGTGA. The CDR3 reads CASSHNGDTDTQYF. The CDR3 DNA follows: TGTGCCAGCAGCCACAACGGGGATACAGATACGCAGTATTTT.

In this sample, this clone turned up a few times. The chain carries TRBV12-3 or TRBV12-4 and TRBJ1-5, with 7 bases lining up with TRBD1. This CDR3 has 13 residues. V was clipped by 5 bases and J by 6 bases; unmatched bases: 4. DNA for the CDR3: TGTGCCAGCAGTCGCCGGGACAGTCAGCCCCAGCATTTT. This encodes CASSRRDSQPQHF.

The CDR3 nucleotides are TGTGCCAGCTCACAAACGGGACAGGTAGACTCTGGAAACACCATATATTTT. Translating it yields CASSQTGQVDSGNTIYF. J is TRBJ1-3 and V is TRBV18; 8 bases align to TRBD1. This CDR3 contains 17 residues. CDR1 KGHSH and CDR2 LQKENI come from the germline V gene. The V gene end was trimmed by 4 bases and the J gene end by 0 bases; junction bases not matched to a gene: 8.

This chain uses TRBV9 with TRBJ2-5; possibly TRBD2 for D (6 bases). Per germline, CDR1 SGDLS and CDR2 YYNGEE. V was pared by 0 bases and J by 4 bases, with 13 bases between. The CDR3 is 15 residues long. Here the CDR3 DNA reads TGTGCCAGCAGCGTAGACGCGGACGGGGGAGAGACCCAGTACTTC. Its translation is CASSVDADGGETQYF.

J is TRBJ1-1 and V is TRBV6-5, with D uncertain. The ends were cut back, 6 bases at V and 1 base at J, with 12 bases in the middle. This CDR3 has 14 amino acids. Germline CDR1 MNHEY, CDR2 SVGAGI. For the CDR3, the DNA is TGTGCCAGCAGACCCTGGTCAGGGAACACTGAAGCTTTCTTT. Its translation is CASRPWSGNTEAFF.